The clone carrying this T cell receptor beta chain was seen a few times. TCRdb fed the 5' RACE reads into MiXCR, producing one record per CDR3 protein. The data show some 730,000 distinct CDR3 sequences, about 18% seen once. This specimen belongs to a study of identical twins. The CDR3 runs to 14 residues. In germline, CDR1 is DFQATT, CDR2 SNEGSKA (reference sequence). With V trimmed by 3 bases and J by 10 bases, 10 bases remained unmatched. These same data were also listed under a study on T cells expressing NK-cell markers.

Specimen: PBMCs. The receptor was isolated from a woman aged 18-29 years in good health. V is TRBV20-1 and J is TRBJ2-1; 9 nucleotides align to TRBD2. In DNA, the CDR3 is TGCAGTGCTAGTGGGAGCGGGGGGCGCCTCGAGCAGTTCTTC. Its translation: CSASGSGGRLEQFF.